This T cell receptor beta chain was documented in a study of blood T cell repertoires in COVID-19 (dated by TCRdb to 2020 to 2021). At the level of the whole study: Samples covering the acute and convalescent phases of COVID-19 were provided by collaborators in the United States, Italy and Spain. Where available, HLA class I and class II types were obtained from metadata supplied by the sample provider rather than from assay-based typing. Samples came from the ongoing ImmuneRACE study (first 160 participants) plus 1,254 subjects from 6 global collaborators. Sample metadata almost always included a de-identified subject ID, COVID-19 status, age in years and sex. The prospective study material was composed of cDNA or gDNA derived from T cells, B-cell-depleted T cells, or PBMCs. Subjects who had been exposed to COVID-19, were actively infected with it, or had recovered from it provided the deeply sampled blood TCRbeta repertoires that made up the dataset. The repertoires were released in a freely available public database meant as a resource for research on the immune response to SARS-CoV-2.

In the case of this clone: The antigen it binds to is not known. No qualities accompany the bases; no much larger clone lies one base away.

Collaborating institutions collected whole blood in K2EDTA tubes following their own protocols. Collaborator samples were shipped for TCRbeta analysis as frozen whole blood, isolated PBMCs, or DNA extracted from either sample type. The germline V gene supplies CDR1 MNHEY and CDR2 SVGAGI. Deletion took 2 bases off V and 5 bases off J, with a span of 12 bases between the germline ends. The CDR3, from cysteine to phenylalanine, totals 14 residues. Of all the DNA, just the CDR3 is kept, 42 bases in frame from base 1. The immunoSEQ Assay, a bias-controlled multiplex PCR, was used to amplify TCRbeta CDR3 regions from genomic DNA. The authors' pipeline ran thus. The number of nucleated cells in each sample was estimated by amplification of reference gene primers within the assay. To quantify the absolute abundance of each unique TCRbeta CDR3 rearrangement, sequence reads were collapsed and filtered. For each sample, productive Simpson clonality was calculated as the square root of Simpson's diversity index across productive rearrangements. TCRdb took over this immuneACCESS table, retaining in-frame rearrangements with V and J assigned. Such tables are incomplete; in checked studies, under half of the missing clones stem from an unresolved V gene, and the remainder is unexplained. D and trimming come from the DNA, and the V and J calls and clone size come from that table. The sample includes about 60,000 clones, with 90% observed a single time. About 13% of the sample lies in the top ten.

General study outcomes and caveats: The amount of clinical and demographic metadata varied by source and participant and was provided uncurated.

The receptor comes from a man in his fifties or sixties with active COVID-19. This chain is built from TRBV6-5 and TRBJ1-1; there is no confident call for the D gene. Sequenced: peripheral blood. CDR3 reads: CASSYGFIGTEAFF. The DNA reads TGTGCCAGCAGTTACGGTTTTATCGGGACTGAAGCTTTCTTT.